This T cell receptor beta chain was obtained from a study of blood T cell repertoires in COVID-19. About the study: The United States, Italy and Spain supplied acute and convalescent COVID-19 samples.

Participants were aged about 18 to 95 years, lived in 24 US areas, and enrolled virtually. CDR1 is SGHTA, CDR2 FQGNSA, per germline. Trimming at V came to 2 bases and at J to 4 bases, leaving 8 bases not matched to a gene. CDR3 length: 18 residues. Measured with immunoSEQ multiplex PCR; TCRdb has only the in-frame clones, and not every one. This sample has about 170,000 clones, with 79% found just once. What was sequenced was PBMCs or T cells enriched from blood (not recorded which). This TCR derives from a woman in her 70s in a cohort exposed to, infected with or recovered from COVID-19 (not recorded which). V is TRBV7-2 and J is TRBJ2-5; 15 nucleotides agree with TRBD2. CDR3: CASSLNRPGLAGGETQYF. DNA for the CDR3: TGTGCCAGCAGCTTAAACCGCCCGGGACTAGCGGGAGGAGAGACCCAGTACTTC.